This T cell receptor (beta chain) originates from a study of siplizumab effects on memory and regulatory T cells. Study-wide results and limits: Confirmation was lacking for the suppressive function of proliferating Tregs derived from siplizumab cultures. Memory T cells appeared less diverse than naive cells, which seemed to contribute substantially to alloresponse. Sequences below about 10^-5 frequency were poorly captured, and few alloreactive clones mapped to unstimulated subsets.

Every sample had some 100,000 of its TCR templates assayed. TCRdb's copy holds only in-frame clones and misses some; the assay was immunoSEQ multiplex PCR. The table lists about 56,000 clones, around 97% of them singletons, with roughly 0.99% in the top ten. This CDR3 comprises 15 residues. The V gene's germline CDR1 is SGDLS and CDR2 YYNGEE. The V gene lost 3 bases and the J gene lost 4 bases, with 14 bases spanning the gap. To note about this clone: Its antigen is unknown.

V and J are TRBV9 and TRBJ1-3; no reliable D call. The sample was naive CD8+ T cells sorted from blood. The origin of this receptor is a human donor in good health. The CDR3 reads CASSATGIGGNTIYF. In nucleotides, the CDR3 is TGTGCCAGCAGCGCAACCGGAATCGGGGGAAACACCATATATTTT.